The rows below give T cell receptor beta chains drawn from one sample of a study of shared clonotypes between healthy human individuals. Assay: immunoSEQ multiplex PCR; the TCRdb copy retains only in-frame clones and omits some. The data contain roughly 480,000 clones, 65% to 80% of them seen just once; the ten biggest clones take up 10% to 15%. Sequencing was carried out using PBMCs. The receptors originated from a woman between 35 and 50 years old in good health. Some clones in this sample may be carry-over from other donors' samples. The CDR3 runs from the conserved cysteine through the conserved F or W. D genes are given only for firm matches. Size is omitted from some rows. Given values are once, few, many or a class for expanded clones.

D | J | V | size | DNA | CDR3
- | TRBJ1-4 | TRBV27 | - | TGTGCCAGCAGTTTCGCAGGGAATGAAAAACTGTTTTTT | CASSFAGNEKLFF
- | TRBJ2-7 | TRBV2 | - | TGTGCCAGCACTCAGGATTCCTACGAGCAGTACTTC | CASTQDSYEQYF
TRBD1 | TRBJ2-5 | TRBV6-5 | - | TGTGCCAGCAGTTACGCCTCGACAGGGCTAAAGACCCAGTACTTC | CASSYASTGLKTQYF
TRBD1 | TRBJ2-3 | TRBV5-6 | - | TGTGCCAGCAGCTTGGCCGTGGACAGGGCTTCAGATACGCAGTATTTT | CASSLAVDRASDTQYF
TRBD1 | TRBJ2-5 | TRBV28 | few | TGTGCCAGCAGGGGACAGGGGGTAAAGACCCAGTACTTC | CASRGQGVKTQYF
TRBD2 | TRBJ2-2 | TRBV4-3 | - | TGCGCCAGCAGCCAAGCACTAGCGGGAGGCACCGGGGAGCTGTTTTTT | CASSQALAGGTGELFF
TRBD1 | TRBJ1-2 | TRBV9 | - | TGTGCCAGCAGCGTAGCAGGGCAGGGGGGCCACTATGGCTACACCTTC | CASSVAGQGGHYGYTF
TRBD2 | TRBJ2-1 | TRBV5-4 | - | TGTGCCAGCAGCTTGGGCCTAGCGGGACAATACAATGAGCAGTTCTTC | CASSLGLAGQYNEQFF
- | TRBJ1-4 | TRBV2 | - | TGTGCCAGCAGGCCGCTGTTGGAAAAACTGTTTTTT | CASRPLLEKLFF
- | TRBJ2-7 | TRBV28 | - | TGTGCCAGCAGCGTAGGGCAGACCCGCTACGAGCAGTACTTC | CASSVGQTRYEQYF
- | TRBJ1-5 | TRBV28 | - | TGTGCCAGCACCTCTAGTGATAGCAATCAGCCCCAGCATTTT | CASTSSDSNQPQHF
- | TRBJ1-4 | TRBV2 | - | TGTGCCAGCAGTAGACAGCAGAATGAAAAACTGTTTTTT | CASSRQQNEKLFF
- | TRBJ1-4 | TRBV15 | - | TGTGCCACCAGCAGAGCCGGATCTAGTGAAAAACTGTTTTTT | CATSRAGSSEKLFF
TRBD1 | TRBJ2-7 | TRBV5-4 | - | TGTGCCAGCAGCACCGGGACAGGGGTATACGAGCAGTACTTC | CASSTGTGVYEQYF
- | TRBJ1-1 | TRBV28 | - | TGTGCCAGCAGTTTGGGGGGGTGGGACACTGAAGCTTTCTTT | CASSLGGWDTEAFF
TRBD1 | TRBJ2-7 | TRBV7-8 | - | TGTGCCAGCAGCCCCGGGACAGGGGTAGAGCAGTACTTC | CASSPGTGVEQYF
- | TRBJ2-3 | TRBV7-2 | - | TGTGCCAGCAGCTTCACCGAGCGGGATACGCAGTATTTT | CASSFTERDTQYF
TRBD1 | TRBJ2-6 | TRBV7-2 | - | TGTGCCAGCACCCCCGGGACAGGTGTTCCTGGGGCCAACGTCCTGACTTTC | CASTPGTGVPGANVLTF
- | TRBJ2-3 | TRBV12-5 | once | TGTGCTAGTGGTGAGGGTACAGATACGCAGTATTTT | CASGEGTDTQYF
- | TRBJ1-1 | TRBV28 | many | TGTGCCAGCAGTTATGCAGCTGAAGCTTTCTTT | CASSYAAEAFF
- | TRBJ2-2 | TRBV14 | many | TGTGCCAGCAGCCATAGCTTAGGGACAACGAACACCGGGGAGCTGTTTTTT | CASSHSLGTTNTGELFF
- | TRBJ2-3 | TRBV6-5 | - | TGTGCCAGCAGTTACTCGGAGGGGAGAGATACGCAGTATTTT | CASSYSEGRDTQYF
TRBD1 | TRBJ2-3 | TRBV7-2 | - | TGTGCCAGCACCCGGGGACAGGGGAGGACAGATACGCAGTATTTT | CASTRGQGRTDTQYF
- | TRBJ1-1 | TRBV10-1 | - | TGCGCCAGCGCGGAGGCCGGGGGGACTGAAGCTTTCTTT | CASAEAGGTEAFF
- | TRBJ2-7 | TRBV5-6 | - | TGTGCCAGCAGCCGCCGGGGATTCTACGAGCAGTACTTC | CASSRRGFYEQYF
- | TRBJ2-5 | TRBV2 | - | TGTGCCAGCAGTGGAATACAGCCTCAAGAGACCCAGTACTTC | CASSGIQPQETQYF
TRBD2 | TRBJ2-1 | TRBV11-2 | - | TGTGCCAGCCTTCGGACGGGAGGATTCTACAATGAGCAGTTCTTC | CASLRTGGFYNEQFF
TRBD2 | TRBJ2-1 | TRBV19 | - | TGTGCCAGTAGTCGAACGCTAGCGGGAACCTACAATGAGCAGTTCTTC | CASSRTLAGTYNEQFF
TRBD1 | TRBJ1-5 | TRBV18 | - | TGTGCCAGCTCACAGGAGGGGGCAGGCAATCAGCCCCAGCATTTT | CASSQEGAGNQPQHF
TRBD1 | TRBJ1-1 | TRBV5-4 | - | TGTGCCAGCAGCACTAGAGGGACAGGAACTGAAGCTTTCTTT | CASSTRGTGTEAFF
TRBD2 | TRBJ2-1 | TRBV2 | - | TGTGCCAGCCAAGTGGGGACTAGCGGCTACAATGAGCAGTTCTTC | CASQVGTSGYNEQFF
TRBD2 | TRBJ2-7 | TRBV11-1 | - | TGTGCCAGCAGCTTAGCGGGAGGGCCCACTAGATACGAGCAGTACTTC | CASSLAGGPTRYEQYF
- | TRBJ2-3 | TRBV28 | - | TGTGCCAGCAGTATGCCAGGGGACACAGATACGCAGTATTTT | CASSMPGDTDTQYF
TRBD2 | TRBJ2-5 | TRBV18 | - | TGTGCCAGCTCACCACCGACGGCCAAGCTACTACTAGCGGGAGAGCAAGAGACCCAGTACTTC | CASSPPTAKLLLAGEQETQYF
- | TRBJ1-2 | TRBV7-9 | - | TGTGCCAGCAGCCCCCAGGGTGGATATGGCTACACCTTC | CASSPQGGYGYTF
- | TRBJ1-4 | TRBV28 | - | TGTGCCAGCAGTTTATGGACAGGAGCAACTAATGAAAAACTGTTTTTT | CASSLWTGATNEKLFF
- | TRBJ2-2 | TRBV6-1 | - | TGTGCCAGCAGTGAATGGGGGGGGCACACCGGGGAGCTGTTTTTT | CASSEWGGHTGELFF
- | TRBJ2-3 | TRBV4-2 | few | TGTGCCAGCAGCCGGGACTCCAACATAGGGCAGTATTTT | CASSRDSNIGQYF
- | TRBJ1-2 | TRBV29-1 | - | TGCAGCGCTGAACAGGTTAACTATGGCTACACCTTC | CSAEQVNYGYTF
- | TRBJ1-4 | TRBV28 | - | TGTGCCAGCAGTTTATGGGGGGGTGAAAAACTGTTTTTT | CASSLWGGEKLFF
TRBD2 | TRBJ2-1 | TRBV6-5 | - | TGTGCCAGCAGTCGTGCGGGAGGGGGCTACAATGAGCAGTTCTTC | CASSRAGGGYNEQFF
- | TRBJ1-1 | TRBV5-1 | many | TGCGCCAGCAGCTTGGACCCCTCCACTGAAGCTTTCTTT | CASSLDPSTEAFF
- | TRBJ2-2 | TRBV7-9 | - | TGTGCCAGCAGCTTAGTGGCAGCGGAGAACACCGGGGAGCTGTTTTTT | CASSLVAAENTGELFF
TRBD2 | TRBJ2-7 | TRBV5-5 | - | TGTGCCAGCAGCCGGGAGACTAGCGGGACGGAGCAGTACTTC | CASSRETSGTEQYF
- | TRBJ2-6 | TRBV27 | - | TGTGCCAGCAGAACTTCTGGGGCCAACGTCCTGACTTTC | CASRTSGANVLTF
- | TRBJ2-1 | TRBV11-2 | - | TGTGCCAGCAGTCCACAGATCCACCAAATAAATGAGCAGTTCTTC | CASSPQIHQINEQFF
TRBD2 | TRBJ2-5 | TRBV5-8 | - | TGTGCCAGCAGCTTGGCTAGCGGGGATTACACCCAGTACTTC | CASSLASGDYTQYF
- | TRBJ1-2 | TRBV14 | - | TGTGCCAGCAGCGATAGTTTCTATGGCTACACCTTC | CASSDSFYGYTF
- | TRBJ2-5 | TRBV10-3 | once | TGTGCCATCAGTGAGTCTGTGGGAGTTGAGACCCAGTACTTC | CAISESVGVETQYF
- | TRBJ2-5 | TRBV5-5 | - | TGTGCCAGCAGCTTGGCCGTAAGGCCAGGAGAGACCCAGTACTTC | CASSLAVRPGETQYF
- | TRBJ2-7 | TRBV14 | - | TGTGCCAGCAGCCAAGAATGGGGGTCCTACGAGCAGTACTTC | CASSQEWGSYEQYF
- | TRBJ2-3 | TRBV9 | few | TGTGCCAGCAGCGCCCTAGGGGGGGGTTCAACAGATACGCAGTATTTT | CASSALGGGSTDTQYF